The subject of this entry is one TCR beta chain. The antigen is unknown. cDNA synthesis used the whole RNA isolate, giving expressed TCRB sequences. Average reads for naive, central memory and regulatory T cell samples were about 3.57 million. TCRdb keeps only in-frame clones here, not all; method: immunoSEQ multiplex PCR. The repertoire consists of 250,000 to 300,000 clones, with 24% occurring once and the leading ten covering about 0.012%. This entry comes from a study of beta chain features in type 1 diabetes. Study as a whole: Cell yields, age and gender were similar between patients and healthy donors.

V lost 6 bases, J lost 3 bases, and 11 bases lay in between. The CDR3 runs to 13 residues. CDR1 is MGHRA and CDR2 is YSYEKL in the germline V gene. General study results and limits: In all four CD4+ subsets, TCRB CDR3 length was significantly, moderately reduced in type 1 diabetes. Sequencing from cDNA could over-represent high-TCR-expressing cells. TCRB repertoires of naive, central memory and Treg cells appeared more similar among patients than among healthy donors.

The TCR comes from a young woman with type 1 diabetes. The gene calls are TRBV4-1 and TRBJ1-1, with a possible D match to TRBD1 (6 bases). Sequences were obtained from naive CD4+ T cells from blood. CDR3 bases: TGCGCCAGCAGTAGGACAGCCTACACTGAAGCTTTCTTT. Protein product: CASSRTAYTEAFF.